This is a list of T cell receptor beta chains from one sample in a study of OX40 agonist ivuxolimab in advanced cancers. Repertoires were generated with immunoSEQ multiplex PCR, while TCRdb's copy carries only in-frame clones and drops some. The sample has roughly 7,700 clones; over 60% are singletons. Here the sequenced sample was CD4+ or CD8+ T cells sorted from blood, taken in a trial of the OX40 agonist ivuxolimab. The receptors come from an adult with an advanced solid tumor such as melanoma, head and neck, liver or kidney cancer. The CDR3 runs from the conserved cysteine through the conserved F or W. Fields, in order: clone size, J gene, D gene, V gene, CDR3 DNA, CDR3 protein. A D gene is named only where the DNA matches it firmly. Clone size appears in some rows only: once, few, many, or a class for an expanded clone.

abundance: once; j_gene: TRBJ1-1; d_gene: -; v_gene: TRBV30; CDR3nt: TGTGCCTGGAGTGTCGTAGGGGGCACTGAAGCTTTCTTT; CDR3aa: CAWSVVGGTEAFF
abundance: -; j_gene: TRBJ2-1; d_gene: -; v_gene: TRBV4-3; CDR3nt: TGCGCCAGCAGCACGGGGAGTCTCGATGAGCAGTTCTTC; CDR3aa: CASSTGSLDEQFF
abundance: -; j_gene: TRBJ2-1; d_gene: -; v_gene: TRBV15; CDR3nt: TGTGCCACCACCCAACAGGCGAGCTCCTACAATGAGCAGTTCTTC; CDR3aa: CATTQQASSYNEQFF
abundance: large; j_gene: TRBJ2-1; d_gene: TRBD2; v_gene: TRBV27; CDR3nt: TGTGCCAGCGGCCCACTTACGGGAGGGGAGTTCTTC; CDR3aa: CASGPLTGGEFF
abundance: -; j_gene: TRBJ1-1; d_gene: -; v_gene: TRBV19; CDR3nt: TGTGCCAGTAGTATAGGAAGTCTAGGCGGCACTGAAGCTTTCTTT; CDR3aa: CASSIGSLGGTEAFF
abundance: -; j_gene: TRBJ2-5; d_gene: -; v_gene: TRBV10-2; CDR3nt: TGCGCCAGCAGTGAAGGATTTCATCAGGGACGTAGGGAGACCCAGTACTTC; CDR3aa: CASSEGFHQGRRETQYF
abundance: few; j_gene: TRBJ1-1; d_gene: -; v_gene: TRBV19; CDR3nt: TGTGCCAGTAGTCCCACAGGGATACTGAACACTGAAGCTTTCTTT; CDR3aa: CASSPTGILNTEAFF
abundance: once; j_gene: TRBJ2-3; d_gene: TRBD1; v_gene: TRBV4-3; CDR3nt: TGCGCCAGCAGCCATACAGGGGTAGTCACAGATACGCAGTATTTT; CDR3aa: CASSHTGVVTDTQYF
abundance: -; j_gene: TRBJ2-3; d_gene: -; v_gene: TRBV9; CDR3nt: TGTGCCAGCAGCGTAGTCCCGAGCGGTATGACAGATACGCAGTATTTT; CDR3aa: CASSVVPSGMTDTQYF
abundance: -; j_gene: TRBJ1-2; d_gene: -; v_gene: TRBV5-4; CDR3nt: TGTGCCAGCTCGACAACCTATACATATGGCTACACCTTC; CDR3aa: CASSTTYTYGYTF
abundance: many; j_gene: TRBJ1-4; d_gene: -; v_gene: TRBV4-3; CDR3nt: TGCGCCAGCAGCCAAGCCATTGACCGGGACCTGTTTTTT; CDR3aa: CASSQAIDRDLFF
abundance: -; j_gene: TRBJ2-1; d_gene: -; v_gene: TRBV6-1; CDR3nt: TGTGCCAGCAGTGAAAAGGACTACAATGAGCAGTTCTTC; CDR3aa: CASSEKDYNEQFF
abundance: -; j_gene: TRBJ1-4; d_gene: -; v_gene: TRBV6-5; CDR3nt: TGTGCCAGCAAAACGGGGGGGAGAGATGAAAAACTGTTTTTT; CDR3aa: CASKTGGRDEKLFF
abundance: -; j_gene: TRBJ2-3; d_gene: TRBD2; v_gene: TRBV7-9; CDR3nt: TGTGCCAGCAGCCCTACTAGCGGATGGACCGATACGCAGTATTTT; CDR3aa: CASSPTSGWTDTQYF
abundance: few; j_gene: TRBJ1-1; d_gene: TRBD1; v_gene: TRBV27; CDR3nt: TGTGCCATCGCGACAGGGGTGAACACTGAAGCTTTCTTT; CDR3aa: CAIATGVNTEAFF
abundance: many; j_gene: TRBJ1-2; d_gene: -; v_gene: TRBV7-2; CDR3nt: TGTGCCAGCAGCCCAGGGACGGTCTATGGCTACACCTTC; CDR3aa: CASSPGTVYGYTF